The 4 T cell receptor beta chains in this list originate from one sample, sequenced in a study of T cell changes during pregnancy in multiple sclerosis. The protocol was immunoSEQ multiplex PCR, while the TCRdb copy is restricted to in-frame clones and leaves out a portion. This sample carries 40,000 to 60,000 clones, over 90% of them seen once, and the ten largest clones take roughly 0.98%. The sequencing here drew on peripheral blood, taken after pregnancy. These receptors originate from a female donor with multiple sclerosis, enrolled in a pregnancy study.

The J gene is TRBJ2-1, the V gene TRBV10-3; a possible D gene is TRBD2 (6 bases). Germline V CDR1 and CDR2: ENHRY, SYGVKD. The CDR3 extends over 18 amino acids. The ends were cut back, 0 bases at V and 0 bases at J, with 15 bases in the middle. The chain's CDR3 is CAISESTRGKSSYNEQFF. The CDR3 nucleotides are TGTGCCATCAGTGAGTCGACTCGGGGGAAGAGCTCCTACAATGAGCAGTTCTTC.

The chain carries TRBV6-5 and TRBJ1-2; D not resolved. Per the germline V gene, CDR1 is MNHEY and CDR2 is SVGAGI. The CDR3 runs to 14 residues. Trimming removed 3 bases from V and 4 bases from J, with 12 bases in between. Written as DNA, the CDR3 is TGTGCCAGCAGTTATTCCAGCAGGCGCTATGGCTACACCTTC. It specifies CASSYSSRRYGYTF.

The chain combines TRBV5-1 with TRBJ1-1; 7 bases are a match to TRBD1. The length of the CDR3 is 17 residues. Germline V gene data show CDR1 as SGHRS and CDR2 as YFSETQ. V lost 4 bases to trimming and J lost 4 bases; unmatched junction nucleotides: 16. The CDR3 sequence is CASSRAGGGREGTEAFF. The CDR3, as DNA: TGCGCCAGCAGCCGTGCCGGAGGGGGCCGAGAAGGCACTGAAGCTTTCTTT.

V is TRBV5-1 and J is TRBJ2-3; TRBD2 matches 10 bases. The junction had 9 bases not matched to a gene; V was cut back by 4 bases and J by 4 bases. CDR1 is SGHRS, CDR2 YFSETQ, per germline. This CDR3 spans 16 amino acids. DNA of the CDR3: TGCGCCAGCAGCCCCCAAGCGGGGGGGCAATCAGATACGCAGTATTTT. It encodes CASSPQAGGQSDTQYF.